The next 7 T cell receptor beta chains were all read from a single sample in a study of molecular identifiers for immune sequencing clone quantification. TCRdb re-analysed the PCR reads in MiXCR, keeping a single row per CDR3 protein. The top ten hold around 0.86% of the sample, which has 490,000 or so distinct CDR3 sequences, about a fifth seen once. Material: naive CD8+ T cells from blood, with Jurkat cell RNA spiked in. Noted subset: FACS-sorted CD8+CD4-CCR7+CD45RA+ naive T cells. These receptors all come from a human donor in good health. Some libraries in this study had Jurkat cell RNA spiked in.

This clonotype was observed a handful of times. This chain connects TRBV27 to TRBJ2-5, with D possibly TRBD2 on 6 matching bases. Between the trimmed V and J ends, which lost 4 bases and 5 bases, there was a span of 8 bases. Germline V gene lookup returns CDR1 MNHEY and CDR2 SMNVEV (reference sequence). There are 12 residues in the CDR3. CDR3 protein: CASSWGEETQYF. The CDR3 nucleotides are TGTGCCAGCAGTTGGGGGGAGGAGACCCAGTACTTC.

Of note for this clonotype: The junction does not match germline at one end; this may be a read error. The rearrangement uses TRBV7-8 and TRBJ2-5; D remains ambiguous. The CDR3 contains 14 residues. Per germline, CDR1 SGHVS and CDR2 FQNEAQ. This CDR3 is CASSLGLDQETQCF. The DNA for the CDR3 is TGTGCCAGCAGCTTAGGACTGGACCAAGAGACCCAGTGCTTC.

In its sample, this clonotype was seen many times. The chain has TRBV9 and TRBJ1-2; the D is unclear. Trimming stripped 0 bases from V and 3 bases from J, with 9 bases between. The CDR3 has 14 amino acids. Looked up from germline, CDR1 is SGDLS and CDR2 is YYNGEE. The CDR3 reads CASSVGGGDYGYTF. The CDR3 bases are TGTGCCAGCAGCGTAGGAGGAGGAGACTATGGCTACACCTTC.

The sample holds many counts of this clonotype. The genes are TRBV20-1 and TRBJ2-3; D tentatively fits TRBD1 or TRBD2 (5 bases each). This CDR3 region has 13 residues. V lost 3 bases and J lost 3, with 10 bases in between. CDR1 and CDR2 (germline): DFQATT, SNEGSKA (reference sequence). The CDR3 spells CSARRGGTDTQYF. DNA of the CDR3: TGCAGTGCTAGGCGTGGGGGTACAGATACGCAGTATTTT.

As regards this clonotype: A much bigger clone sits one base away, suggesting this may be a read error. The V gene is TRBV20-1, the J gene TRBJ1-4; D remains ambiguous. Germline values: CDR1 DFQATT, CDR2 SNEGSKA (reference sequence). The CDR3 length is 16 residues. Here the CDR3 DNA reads TGCAGTGCTAGAGATCGGCAGGTGGGCACTAATGGAAAACTGTTTTTT. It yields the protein CSARDRQVGTNGKLFF.

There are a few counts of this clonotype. The CDR3 DNA follows: TGTGCCAGCAGCCCCTCGTCAGGGGGGCTTGACAAAAACATTCAGTACTTC. It is translated as CASSPSSGGLDKNIQYF. The chain uses TRBV7-9 and TRBJ2-4; tentative D call: TRBD1 (7 bases). V lost 5 bases to trimming and J lost 3 bases, with 20 bases between them. The CDR3 is 17 residues long. Germline V gene data show CDR1 as SEHNR and CDR2 as FQNEAQ (reference sequence).

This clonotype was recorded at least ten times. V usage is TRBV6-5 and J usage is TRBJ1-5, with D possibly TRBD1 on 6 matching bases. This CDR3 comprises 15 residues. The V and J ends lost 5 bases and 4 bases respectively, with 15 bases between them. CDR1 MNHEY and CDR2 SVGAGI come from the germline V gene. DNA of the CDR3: TGTGCCAGCAGTCCCAGCGACAGGACAAATCAGCCCCAGCATTTT. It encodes CASSPSDRTNQPQHF.